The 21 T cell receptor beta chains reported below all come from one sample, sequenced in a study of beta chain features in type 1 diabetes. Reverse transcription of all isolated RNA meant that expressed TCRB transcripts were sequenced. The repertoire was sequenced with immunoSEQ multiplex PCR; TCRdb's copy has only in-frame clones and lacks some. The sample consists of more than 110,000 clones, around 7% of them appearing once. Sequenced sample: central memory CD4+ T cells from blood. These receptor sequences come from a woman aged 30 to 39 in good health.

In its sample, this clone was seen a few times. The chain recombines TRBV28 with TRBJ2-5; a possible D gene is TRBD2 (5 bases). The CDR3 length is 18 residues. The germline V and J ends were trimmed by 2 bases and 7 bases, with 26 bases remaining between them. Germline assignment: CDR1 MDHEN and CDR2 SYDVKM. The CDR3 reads CASSLKTFARGPPWTQYF. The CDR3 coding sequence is TGTGCCAGCAGTTTAAAAACATTTGCGCGCGGGCCCCCGTGGACCCAGTACTTC.

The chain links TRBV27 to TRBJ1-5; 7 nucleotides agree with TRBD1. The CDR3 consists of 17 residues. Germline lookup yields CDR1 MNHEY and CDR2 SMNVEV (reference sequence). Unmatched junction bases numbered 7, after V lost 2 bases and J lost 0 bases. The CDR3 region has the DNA TGTGCCAGCAGTTTAAGGGGGGACAGATATAGCAATCAGCCCCAGCATTTT. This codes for CASSLRGDRYSNQPQHF.

The CDR3 DNA follows: TGTGCCAGCAGCCAAGATCTCGAGACTAGCGGGAGGAATGAGCAGTTCTTC. As protein: CASSQDLETSGRNEQFF. J is TRBJ2-1 and V is TRBV5-4, with TRBD2 matching 13 bases. V trimming: 4 bases; J trimming: 7 bases; junction bases outside the gene matches: 11. Germline V lookup: CDR1 SGHNT, CDR2 YYREEE (reference sequence). This CDR3 spans 17 amino acids.

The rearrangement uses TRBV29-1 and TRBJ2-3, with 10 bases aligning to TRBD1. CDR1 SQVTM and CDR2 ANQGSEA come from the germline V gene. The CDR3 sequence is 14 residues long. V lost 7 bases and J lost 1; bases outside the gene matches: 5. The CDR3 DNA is TGCAGCGCGGGGGGGACAGGGGGCACAGATACGCAGTATTTT. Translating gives CSAGGTGGTDTQYF.

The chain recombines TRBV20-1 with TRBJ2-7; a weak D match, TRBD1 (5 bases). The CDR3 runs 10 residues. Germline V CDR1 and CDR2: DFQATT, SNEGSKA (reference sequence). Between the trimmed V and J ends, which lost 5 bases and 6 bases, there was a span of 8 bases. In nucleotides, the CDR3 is TGCAGTGCTTATACAGGCGAGCAGTACTTC. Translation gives CSAYTGEQYF.

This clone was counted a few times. The CDR3 bases are TGTGCCAGCAGCGTAGGCTCCCCCAGCTCCTACAATGAGCAGTTCTTC. Its protein is CASSVGSPSSYNEQFF. The chain employs TRBV9 and TRBJ2-1; no clear D. The ends were cut back, 0 bases at V and 0 bases at J, with 10 bases in the middle. The CDR3 totals 16 residues. Per the germline V gene, CDR1 is SGDLS and CDR2 is YYNGEE.

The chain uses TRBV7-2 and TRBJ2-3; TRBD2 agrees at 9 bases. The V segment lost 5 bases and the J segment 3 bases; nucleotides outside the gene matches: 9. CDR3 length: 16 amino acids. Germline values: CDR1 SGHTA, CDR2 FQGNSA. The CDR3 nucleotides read TGTGCCAGCAGCAAAGTAGCGGGAGCGGGTACAGATACGCAGTATTTT. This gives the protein CASSKVAGAGTDTQYF.

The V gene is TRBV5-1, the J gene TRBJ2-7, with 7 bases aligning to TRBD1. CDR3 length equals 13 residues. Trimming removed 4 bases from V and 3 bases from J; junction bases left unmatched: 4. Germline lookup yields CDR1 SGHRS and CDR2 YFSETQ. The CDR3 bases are TGCGCCAGCAGCCTATGGACAGGCTACGAGCAGTACTTC. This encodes CASSLWTGYEQYF. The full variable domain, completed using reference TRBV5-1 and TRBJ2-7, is KAGVTQTPRYLIKTRGQQVTLSCSPISGHRSVSWYQQTPGQGLQFLFEYFSETQRNKGNFPGRFSGRQFSNSRSEMNVSTLELGDSALYLCASSLWTGYEQYFGPGTRLTVT.

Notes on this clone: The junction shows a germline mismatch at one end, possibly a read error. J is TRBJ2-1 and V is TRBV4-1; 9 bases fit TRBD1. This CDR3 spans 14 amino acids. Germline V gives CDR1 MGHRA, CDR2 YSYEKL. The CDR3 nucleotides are TGTGCCAGCAGGGACACAGGGGGCCCCAATGAGCAGTTCTTC. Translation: CASRDTGGPNEQFF.

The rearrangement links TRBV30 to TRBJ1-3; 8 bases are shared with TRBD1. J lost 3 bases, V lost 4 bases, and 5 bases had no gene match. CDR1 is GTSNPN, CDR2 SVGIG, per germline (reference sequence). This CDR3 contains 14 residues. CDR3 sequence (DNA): TGTGCCTGGATGAGACAGGGGTATGGAAACACCATATATTTT. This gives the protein CAWMRQGYGNTIYF.

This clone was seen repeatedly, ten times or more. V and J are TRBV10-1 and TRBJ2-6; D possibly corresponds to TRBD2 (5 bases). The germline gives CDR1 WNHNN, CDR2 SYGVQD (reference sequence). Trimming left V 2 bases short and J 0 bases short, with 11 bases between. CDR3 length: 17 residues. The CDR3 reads CASSEVATNSGANVLTF. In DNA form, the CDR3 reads TGCGCCAGCAGTGAGGTAGCGACCAACTCTGGGGCCAACGTCCTGACTTTC.

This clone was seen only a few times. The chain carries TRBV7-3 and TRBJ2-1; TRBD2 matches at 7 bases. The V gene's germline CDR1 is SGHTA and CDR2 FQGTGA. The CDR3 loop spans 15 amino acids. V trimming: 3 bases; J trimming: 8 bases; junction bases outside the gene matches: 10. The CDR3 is CASSLAWTSNDEQFF. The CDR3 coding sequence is TGTGCCAGCAGCTTGGCTTGGACTAGTAACGATGAGCAGTTCTTC. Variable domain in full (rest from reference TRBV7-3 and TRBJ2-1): GAGVSQTPSNKVTEKGKYVELRCDPISGHTALYWYRQSLGQGPEFLIYFQGTGAADDSGLPNDRFFAVRPEGSVSTLKIQRTERGDSAVYLCASSLAWTSNDEQFFGPGTRLTVL.

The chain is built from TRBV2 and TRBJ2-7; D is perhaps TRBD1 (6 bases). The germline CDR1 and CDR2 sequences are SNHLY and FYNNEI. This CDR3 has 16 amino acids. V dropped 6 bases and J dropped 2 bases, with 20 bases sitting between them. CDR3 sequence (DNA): TGTGCCAGCAGATTTAACCGGGACACCCAGCCCTACGAGCAGTACTTC. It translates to CASRFNRDTQPYEQYF.

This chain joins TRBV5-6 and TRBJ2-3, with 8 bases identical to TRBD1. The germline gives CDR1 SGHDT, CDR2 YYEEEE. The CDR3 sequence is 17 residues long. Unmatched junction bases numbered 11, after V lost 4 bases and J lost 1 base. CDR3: CASSRLGQGGGTDTQYF. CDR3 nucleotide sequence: TGTGCCAGCAGCCGCCTCGGACAGGGAGGTGGCACAGATACGCAGTATTTT. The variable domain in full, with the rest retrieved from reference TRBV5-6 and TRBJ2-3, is DAGVTQSPTHLIKTRGQQVTLRCSPKSGHDTVSWYQQALGQGPQFIFQYYEEEERQRGNFPDRFSGHQFPNYSSELNVNALLLGDSALYLCASSRLGQGGGTDTQYFGPGTRLTVL.

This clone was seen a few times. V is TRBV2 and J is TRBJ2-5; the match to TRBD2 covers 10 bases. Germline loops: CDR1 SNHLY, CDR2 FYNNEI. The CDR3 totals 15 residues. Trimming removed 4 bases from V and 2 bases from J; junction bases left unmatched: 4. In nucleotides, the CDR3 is TGTGCCAGCAGTGGGGGGACTAGCGTACAAGAGACCCAGTACTTC. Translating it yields CASSGGTSVQETQYF.

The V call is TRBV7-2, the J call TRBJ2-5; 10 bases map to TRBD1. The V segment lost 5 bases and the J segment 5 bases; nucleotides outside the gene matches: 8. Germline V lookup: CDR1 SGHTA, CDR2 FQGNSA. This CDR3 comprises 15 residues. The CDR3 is CASSVTGTGVETQYF. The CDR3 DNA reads TGTGCCAGCAGCGTAACCGGGACAGGGGTCGAGACCCAGTACTTC. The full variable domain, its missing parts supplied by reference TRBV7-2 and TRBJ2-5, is GAGVSQSPSNKVTEKGKDVELRCDPISGHTALYWYRQSLGQGLEFLIYFQGNSAPDKSGLPSDRFSAERTGGSVSTLTIQRTQQEDSAVYLCASSVTGTGVETQYFGPGTRLLVL.

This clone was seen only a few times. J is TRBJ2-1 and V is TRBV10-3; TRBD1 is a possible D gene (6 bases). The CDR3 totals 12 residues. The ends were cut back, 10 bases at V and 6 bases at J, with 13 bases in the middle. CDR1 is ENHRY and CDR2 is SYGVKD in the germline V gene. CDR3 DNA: TGTGCCACCTCGACAGGAGCCAATGAGCAGTTCTTC. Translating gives CATSTGANEQFF.

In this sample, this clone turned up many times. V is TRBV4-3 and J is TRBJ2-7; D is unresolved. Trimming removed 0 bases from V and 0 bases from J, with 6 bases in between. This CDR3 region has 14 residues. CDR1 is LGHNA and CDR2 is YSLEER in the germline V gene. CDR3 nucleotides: TGCGCCAGCAGCCAAGATTCCAACTCCTACGAGCAGTACTTC. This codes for CASSQDSNSYEQYF.

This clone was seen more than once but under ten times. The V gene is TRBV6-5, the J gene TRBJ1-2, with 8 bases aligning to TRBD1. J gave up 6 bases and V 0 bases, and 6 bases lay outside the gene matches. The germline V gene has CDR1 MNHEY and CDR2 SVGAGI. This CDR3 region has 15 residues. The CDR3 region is CASSYSNQGADGYTF. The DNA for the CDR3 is TGTGCCAGCAGTTACTCGAATCAGGGGGCGGATGGCTACACCTTC.

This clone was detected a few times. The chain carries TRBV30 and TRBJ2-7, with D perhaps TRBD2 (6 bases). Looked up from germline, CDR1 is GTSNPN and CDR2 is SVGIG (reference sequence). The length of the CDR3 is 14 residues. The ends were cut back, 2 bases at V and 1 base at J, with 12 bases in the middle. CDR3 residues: CAWSISLASYEQYF. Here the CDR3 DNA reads TGTGCCTGGAGTATTTCACTAGCTTCCTACGAGCAGTACTTC.

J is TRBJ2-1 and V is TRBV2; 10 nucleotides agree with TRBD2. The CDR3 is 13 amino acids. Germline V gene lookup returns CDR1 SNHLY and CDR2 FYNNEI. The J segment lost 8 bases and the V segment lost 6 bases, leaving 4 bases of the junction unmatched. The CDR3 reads CASRLAGSYEQFF. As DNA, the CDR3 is TGTGCCAGCAGACTAGCGGGATCCTATGAGCAGTTCTTC. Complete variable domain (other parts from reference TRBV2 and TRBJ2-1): EPEVTQTPSHQVTQMGQEVILRCVPISNHLYFYWYRQILGQKVEFLVSFYNNEISEKSEIFDDQFSVERPDGSNFTLKIRSTKLEDSAMYFCASRLAGSYEQFFGPGTRLTVL.